This TCR beta chain is drawn from a study of blood T cells in healthy people across ages. At least 6 micrograms of total RNA were extracted per sample. With respect to this clonotype: Antigen: not known. Because it lacks the conserved phenylalanine or tryptophan at the end, this CDR3 is likely a read error.

Germline values: CDR1 DFQATT, CDR2 SNEGSKA (reference sequence). The CDR3 consists of 14 residues. Trimming shortened V by 2 bases and J by 6 bases, and 15 bases separated the two germline ends. Whole-study results and caveats: More naive CD4+ cells and higher diversity were found in long-lived than in aged donors. Observed TCR beta diversity per million T cells went down as age went up. This fall followed a roughly linear course with age. Diversity figures derived from one million T cells were judged to underestimate the true value.

A second PCR of 7 to 11 cycles used a sample-barcoded 5' primer and a J-beta primer mix. One entry per CDR3 protein, called by TCRdb with MiXCR from the 5' RACE reads. The repertoire holds about 1.8 million distinct CDR3 sequences, with 49% as singletons. Sequenced material: blood. The rearrangement uses TRBV20-1 and TRBJ2-3, with D unclear. This TCR was recovered from a woman in her thirties or forties in good health. CDR3 bases: TGCAGTGCTAGACCTCTAGATCGGACCGATACGCAGTATCTT. Protein sequence: CSARPLDRTDTQYL.